This T cell receptor (beta chain) was documented in a study of T cells in Graves' hyperthyroidism and ophthalmopathy. The table lists this clonotype with many counts. Patients were aged 18 to 65, had disease duration under 2 months, and had newly diagnosed hyperthyroidism. PBMCs stemmed from under 11 ml fresh peripheral blood. Per germline, CDR1 SEHNR and CDR2 FQNEAQ (reference sequence). The CDR3 runs to 15 residues. Trimming took off 1 base at V and 5 bases at J, with 14 bases between the two ends. What was amplified from RNA transcripts were TCR beta CDR3 regions. HTBI primers were the set used in a first-round RT-PCR of the TCR CDR3. MiXCR, applied by TCRdb to the multiplex PCR reads, yields one record per CDR3 protein. The sample records some 400,000 distinct CDR3 sequences, roughly 13% being singletons.

The clonotype was recovered from a young man with Graves' hyperthyroidism that later progressed to Graves' ophthalmopathy. The V and J genes are TRBV7-9 and TRBJ1-1; D perhaps matches TRBD1 (6 bases). Sequenced material: blood. As DNA, the CDR3 is TGTGCCAGCAGCTTAGGCCAGGGGATGGATACTGAAGCTTTCTTT. It translates to CASSLGQGMDTEAFF.